The following is a T cell receptor (beta chain) sequence with its context. The CDR3 covers 12 residues. Germline V CDR1 and CDR2: SGHVT, SQSDAQ. The V end lost 9 bases, the J end lost 2 bases, and 8 bases lay between the germline ends. As handled by the study authors: How many nucleated cells were present was estimated from reference gene primer amplification. This table comes from immunoSEQ multiplex PCR, and its TCRdb copy is limited to in-frame clones, with some not included. D and trimming were read from the DNA, whereas the V and J calls and clone size are those reported in that table. Here the sample spans fewer than 80,000 clones, roughly four fifths being singletons. This specimen comes from a study of blood T cell repertoires in COVID-19. Overall study: Acute and convalescent COVID-19 samples came from the United States, Italy and Spain. The cDNA or gDNA used as material had been derived from T cells, B-cell-depleted T cells, or PBMCs.

This rearrangement joins TRBV7-4 to TRBJ2-1, with D unclear. Sequencing was carried out using peripheral blood. The TCR originated in a human donor in a cohort sampled during active COVID-19. CDR3: CARRGPYNEQFF. CDR3 in DNA: TGTGCCAGACGTGGGCCCTACAATGAGCAGTTCTTC.